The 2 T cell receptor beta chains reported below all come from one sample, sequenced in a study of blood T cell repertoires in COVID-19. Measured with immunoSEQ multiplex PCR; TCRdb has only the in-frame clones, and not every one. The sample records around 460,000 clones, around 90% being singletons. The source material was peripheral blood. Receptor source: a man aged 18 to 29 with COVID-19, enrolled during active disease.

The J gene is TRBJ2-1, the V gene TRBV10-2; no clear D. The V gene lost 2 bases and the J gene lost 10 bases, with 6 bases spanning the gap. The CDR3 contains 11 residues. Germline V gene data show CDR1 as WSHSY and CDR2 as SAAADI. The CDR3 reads CASSEVREQFF. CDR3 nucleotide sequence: TGCGCCAGCAGTGAGGTCCGGGAGCAGTTCTTC.

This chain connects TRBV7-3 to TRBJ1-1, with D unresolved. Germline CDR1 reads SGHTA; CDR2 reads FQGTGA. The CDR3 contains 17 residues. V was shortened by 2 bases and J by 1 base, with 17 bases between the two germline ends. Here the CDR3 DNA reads TGTGCCAGCAGCTTACCCCGTTCTCGGGTCACGAACACTGAAGCTTTCTTT. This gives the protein CASSLPRSRVTNTEAFF.